The sequence of this T cell receptor beta chain was determined in a study of T cell responses to AZD1222 COVID-19 vaccine. Regarding the study as a whole: Clonal diversity was possibly underestimated; the donors were predominantly white British and more often female.

Data came from immunoSEQ multiplex PCR; TCRdb stores just in-frame clones and leaves some out. The sample yields roughly 130,000 clones, approximately 85% seen once. A remark on this clone: Its antigen is still unknown.

Deletions cut 2 bases from V and 2 bases from J, with 8 bases between. Germline V gene sequence: CDR1 SGHRS, CDR2 YFSETQ. This CDR3 is 13 amino acids long. The V call is TRBV5-1, the J call TRBJ2-7; no definite D call. The sequences come from peripheral blood, collected on day 0 of AZD1222 vaccination. The TCR was taken from an adult in good health. The CDR3 loop reads CASSLNTPYEQYF. CDR3 in DNA: TGCGCCAGCAGCTTAAACACACCCTACGAGCAGTACTTC.